This entry lists 14 T cell receptor beta chains sequenced from one sample in a study of T cells in Graves' hyperthyroidism and ophthalmopathy (dated by TCRdb to between 2018 and 2021). The receptor library was made with multiplex PCR. Sequencing took place on an Illumina HiSeq 2000. TCR beta CDR3 regions were amplified from RNA transcripts. For the first round of RT-PCR on the TCR CDR3, the HTBI primer set was used together with the Qiagen OneStep RT-PCR kit. TCRdb trimmed the raw reads at Q25, called clones with MiXCR and kept productive beta chains. Each CDR3 protein appears once, grouped with its most common genes and DNA. The sample records roughly 500,000 distinct CDR3 sequences, roughly 50% of which are singletons. Under 20% of the sample lies in the top ten. The specimen was peripheral blood or thyroid tissue (not recorded which). These receptors came from an adult woman with Graves' disease, either hyperthyroidism or ophthalmopathy (not recorded which).

The chain combines TRBV20-1 with TRBJ1-2; no firm D call. Germline-derived CDR1 and CDR2 are DFQATT and SNEGSKA (reference sequence). This CDR3 contains 12 residues. Trimming shortened V by 3 bases and J by 6 bases, and 11 bases separated the two germline ends. The CDR3 DNA follows: TGCAGTGCTAGGACCGTAATGGATGGCTACACCTTC. Amino acid sequence: CSARTVMDGYTF.

The V call is TRBV12-3 or TRBV12-4, the J call TRBJ2-1; D not resolved. The CDR3 has 12 amino acids. V lost 7 bases, J lost 3 bases, and 7 bases lay in between. The CDR3 DNA sequence: TGTGCCAGCAATACGCTCTACAATGAGCAGTTCTTC. As protein: CASNTLYNEQFF.

As regards this clonotype: The CDR3 end shows no conserved phenylalanine or tryptophan, and so a read error is likely. V usage is TRBV5-1 and J usage is TRBJ2-2; D gene uncertain. Germline CDR1 is SGHRS and CDR2 is YFSETQ. The CDR3 spans 13 residues. V lost 4 bases and J 1 base, leaving 5 bases between the germline ends. The chain's CDR3 is CASSPVNTGELFS. In DNA, the CDR3 is TGCGCCAGCAGCCCAGTGAACACCGGGGAGCTGTTTTCT.

This clonotype was found many times. The chain joins TRBV6-5 to TRBJ1-2; D uncertain. The V end was cut by 2 bases, the J end by 4 bases, with 17 bases between. CDR1 and CDR2 (germline): MNHEY, SVGAGI. This CDR3 comprises 16 residues. The CDR3 protein is CASSYVGSDPFYGYTF. CDR3 nucleotide sequence: TGTGCCAGCAGTTACGTCGGATCCGACCCCTTCTATGGCTACACCTTC.

The chain has TRBV7-3 and TRBJ2-5, with TRBD2 as a possible D gene (5 bases). CDR3 length: 16 amino acids. Trimming took off 2 bases at V and 5 bases at J, with 18 bases between the two ends. Germline V gives CDR1 SGHTA, CDR2 FQGTGA. The CDR3 nucleotides read TGTGCCAGCAGCTTAGGTGAGGGAACTGGGGTGGAGACCCAGTACTTC. As protein: CASSLGEGTGVETQYF.

The gene calls are TRBV5-1 and TRBJ2-5; 14 bases map to TRBD2. This CDR3 region has 16 residues. V lost 2 bases, J lost 13 bases, and 13 bases stayed unmatched. Germline assignment: CDR1 SGHRS and CDR2 YFSETQ. The CDR3 spells CASSFGLAGGLDVLYF. In nucleotides, the CDR3 is TGCGCCAGCAGCTTCGGACTAGCGGGGGGCCTGGACGTTCTGTACTTC.

The rearrangement uses TRBV5-1 and TRBJ1-1; 8 nucleotides line up with TRBD1. The junction had 11 bases not matched to a gene; V was cut back by 0 bases and J by 7 bases. The CDR3 length is 16 residues. The V gene's germline CDR1 is SGHRS and CDR2 YFSETQ. The chain's CDR3 is CASSLDGRGLPNEAFF. The DNA for the CDR3 is TGCGCCAGCAGCTTGGACGGCAGGGGGCTACCTAATGAAGCTTTCTTT. Full variable domain (missing parts from reference TRBV5-1 and TRBJ1-1): KAGVTQTPRYLIKTRGQQVTLSCSPISGHRSVSWYQQTPGQGLQFLFEYFSETQRNKGNFPGRFSGRQFSNSRSEMNVSTLELGDSALYLCASSLDGRGLPNEAFFGQGTRLTVV.

Only a few counts were recorded for this clonotype. The chain uses TRBV6-1 and TRBJ1-4; D possibly corresponds to TRBD1 (5 bases). The CDR3 spans 15 residues. Trimming removed 5 bases at V and 4 bases at J, with 14 bases between. Germline assignment: CDR1 MNHNS and CDR2 SASEGT. The CDR3 loop is CASSMGTPSNEKLFF. In DNA form, the CDR3 reads TGTGCCAGCAGTATGGGGACCCCAAGTAATGAAAAACTGTTTTTT.

The CDR3 here is CSGRQQGRGLNTEAFF. Written as DNA, the CDR3 is TGCAGCGGCCGACAGCAGGGGAGAGGGTTGAACACTGAAGCTTTCTTT. The chain recombines TRBV29-1 with TRBJ1-1; a weak D match, TRBD1 (6 bases). CDR3 length: 16 amino acids. V was trimmed by 7 bases and J by 0 bases, leaving 21 bases between them. Looked up from germline, CDR1 is SQVTM and CDR2 is ANQGSEA.

The chain employs TRBV7-2 and TRBJ1-2, with TRBD1 as a possible D gene (6 bases). With 1 base removed from V and 8 bases from J, the gap between germline ends came to 11 bases. The V gene's germline CDR1 is SGHTA and CDR2 FQGNSA. The CDR3 runs 13 residues. The CDR3 DNA is TGTGCCAGCAGCTTAGGGTGGCAGGGGGGCTACACCTTC. It is translated as CASSLGWQGGYTF.

This chain joins TRBV20-1 and TRBJ1-1; D is possibly TRBD1 (5 bases). Germline CDR1 reads DFQATT; CDR2 reads SNEGSKA (reference sequence). The V end was cut by 5 bases, the J end by 8 bases, with 18 bases between. CDR3 size: 13 residues. CDR3 loop: CSADKSQGREAFF. CDR3 DNA: TGCAGTGCTGATAAATCCCAGGGCCGGGAAGCTTTCTTT.

This chain connects TRBV20-1 to TRBJ1-1; TRBD1 matches at 9 bases. With 4 bases clipped from V and 1 base from J, the junction kept 1 base outside the gene matches. The CDR3 spans 13 residues. Germline V gene sequence: CDR1 DFQATT, CDR2 SNEGSKA (reference sequence). The CDR3 coding sequence is TGCAGTGCTATGGGACAGGGGAACACTGAAGCTTTCTTT. It specifies CSAMGQGNTEAFF.

This chain uses TRBV7-2 with TRBJ1-2, with TRBD1 matching 9 bases. V lost 6 bases to trimming and J lost 7 bases; unmatched junction nucleotides: 6. Germline lookup yields CDR1 SGHTA and CDR2 FQGNSA. This CDR3 comprises 13 residues. CDR3 sequence: CASRGQGTGGYTF. In nucleotides, the CDR3 is TGTGCCAGCAGGGGACAGGGTACGGGTGGCTACACCTTC.

The rearrangement uses TRBV9 and TRBJ1-2, with D unresolved. The length of the CDR3 is 15 residues. Germline V gives CDR1 SGDLS, CDR2 YYNGEE. V dropped 4 bases and J dropped 7 bases, with 20 bases sitting between them. This CDR3 is CASSSRREGKSGYTF. In nucleotides, the CDR3 is TGTGCCAGCAGCTCACGTAGAGAGGGAAAGTCTGGCTACACCTTC.